This T cell receptor (beta chain) stems from a study of CD8 T cells in ankylosing spondylitis. This clonotype occurred a few times. TCRdb reprocessed the 5' RACE reads with MiXCR, giving one entry per CDR3 protein. Of 250,000 to 400,000 distinct CDR3 sequences in the sample, 11% were seen once. This CDR3 has 16 amino acids. Germline CDR1 reads SGHAT; CDR2 reads FQNNGV. Trimming took off 6 bases at V and 0 bases at J, with 17 bases between the two ends. V is TRBV11-2 and J is TRBJ1-1; perhaps TRBD1 as D (6 bases). The sample consisted of blood, either unsorted or a sorted T cell fraction (not recorded which). The sequence came from a female donor with ankylosing spondylitis or in good health (not recorded which). CDR3 sequence: CASSRIGGAMNTEAFF. DNA of the CDR3: TGTGCCAGCAGTCGTATCGGGGGCGCCATGAACACTGAAGCTTTCTTT.